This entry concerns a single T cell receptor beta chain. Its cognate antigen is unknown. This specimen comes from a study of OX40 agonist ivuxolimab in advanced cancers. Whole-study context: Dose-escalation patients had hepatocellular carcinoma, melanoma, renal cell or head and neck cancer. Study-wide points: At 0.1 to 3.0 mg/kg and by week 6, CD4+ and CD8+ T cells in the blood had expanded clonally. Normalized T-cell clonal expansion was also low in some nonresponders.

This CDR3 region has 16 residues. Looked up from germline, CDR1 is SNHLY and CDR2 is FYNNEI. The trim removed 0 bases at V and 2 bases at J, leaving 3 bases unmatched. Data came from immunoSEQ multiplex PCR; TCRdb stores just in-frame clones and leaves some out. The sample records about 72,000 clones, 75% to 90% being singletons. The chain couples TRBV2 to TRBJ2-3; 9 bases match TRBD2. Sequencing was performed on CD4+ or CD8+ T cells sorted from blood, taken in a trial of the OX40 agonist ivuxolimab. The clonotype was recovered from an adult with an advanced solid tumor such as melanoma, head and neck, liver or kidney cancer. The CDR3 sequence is CASSEASGRYTDTQYF. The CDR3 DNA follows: TGTGCCAGCAGTGAAGCTAGCGGGAGATACACAGATACGCAGTATTTT.